The 14 T cell receptor beta chains given below trace back to one sample, sequenced in a study of response to subunit inactivated influenza vaccine. MiXCR, run by TCRdb on the RT-PCR reads, gives a single entry per CDR3 protein. The data hold hundreds of thousands of distinct CDR3 sequences, with around 18% observed a single time. Sample: PBMCs from blood, taken about 5 days after vaccination. The receptors shown here come from a man aged 45-60 years who received an inactivated influenza vaccine.

This clonotype showed up just a few times. The chain combines TRBV4-3 with TRBJ2-7, with 8 bases matching TRBD2. The ends lost 3 bases at V and 3 bases at J; junction bases unmatched: 7. Per the germline V gene, CDR1 is LGHNA and CDR2 is YSLEER. This CDR3 spans 15 amino acids. This chain's CDR3 is CASSQEGGGIYEQYF. CDR3 DNA sequence: TGCGCCAGCAGCCAGGAAGGCGGGGGGATCTACGAGCAGTACTTC.

This clonotype was recorded a few times. V gene TRBV11-2 combines with J gene TRBJ2-3, with 9 bases aligning to TRBD2. Unmatched junction bases numbered 8, after V lost 1 base and J lost 0 bases. The CDR3 contains 18 residues. CDR1 and CDR2 (germline): SGHAT, FQNNGV. CDR3 loop: CASSLVAGGYSSTDTQYF. The CDR3, as DNA: TGTGCCAGCAGCTTAGTGGCGGGGGGGTACTCTAGCACAGATACGCAGTATTTT.

This clonotype occurred a few times. The V call is TRBV4-3, the J call TRBJ1-1; D remains unclear. CDR1 and CDR2 from the germline V gene are LGHNA and YSLEER. Trimming took off 1 base at V and 1 base at J, with 4 bases between the two ends. This CDR3 has 13 residues. CDR3 coding DNA: TGCGCCAGCAGCCAAGTCCCGAACACTGAAGCTTTCTTT. Protein: CASSQVPNTEAFF.

This clonotype was seen more than once but under ten times. The chain has TRBV6-1 and TRBJ2-1; possible D gene TRBD2, 5 bases. The CDR3 extends over 16 amino acids. V gave up 5 bases and J gave up 0 bases, with 14 bases separating them. Germline CDR1 reads MNHNS; CDR2 reads SASEGT. CDR3 coding DNA: TGTGCCAGCAGTATTGGACTTGTTAGCTCCTACAATGAGCAGTTCTTC. It specifies CASSIGLVSSYNEQFF.

The chain joins TRBV11-2 to TRBJ2-6, with D possibly matching TRBD1 (5 bases). Trimming left V 10 bases short and J 0 bases short, with 10 bases between. Germline V gives CDR1 SGHAT, CDR2 FQNNGV. The CDR3 is 14 residues long. The CDR3 reads CATRQTSGANVLTF. The CDR3 DNA reads as TGTGCCACCAGACAGACCTCTGGGGCCAACGTCCTGACTTTC.

This clonotype was seen only a few times. This chain connects TRBV28 to TRBJ2-1; TRBD1 might be the D (5 bases). With 7 bases removed from V and 5 bases from J, the gap between germline ends came to 21 bases. Germline V gene data show CDR1 as MDHEN and CDR2 as SYDVKM. The CDR3 has 16 residues. CDR3 in DNA: TGTGCCAGCATCGCACACAGCTCTAGGGGAAACAATGAGCAGTTCTTC. It yields the protein CASIAHSSRGNNEQFF.

The V call is TRBV6-2 or TRBV6-3, the J call TRBJ2-1; TRBD2 matches 10 bases. V was pared by 4 bases and J by 9 bases, with 12 bases of the junction left unmatched. The length of the CDR3 is 16 residues. Germline V CDR1 and CDR2: MNHEY, SVGEGT. The CDR3 DNA is TGTGCCAGCAGTTCGCTCGGGACTAGCGCACCAGGTGAGCAGTTCTTC. Its protein is CASSSLGTSAPGEQFF.

This chain uses TRBV5-1 with TRBJ2-3; tentatively, D is TRBD1 or TRBD2 (5 bases each). CDR1 is SGHRS, CDR2 YFSETQ, per germline. V shed 6 bases and J shed 2 bases, with 13 bases lying between them. This CDR3 comprises 14 residues. CDR3 DNA: TGCGCCAGCAACCGGGACGGCTACACAGATACGCAGTATTTT. This translates into CASNRDGYTDTQYF.

This clonotype has a handful of counts. The genes are TRBV7-6 and TRBJ2-1, with 9 positions matching TRBD2. In germline, CDR1 is SGHVS, CDR2 FNYEAQ. The CDR3 runs 20 residues. The V gene end was trimmed by 0 bases and the J gene end by 0 bases; junction bases not matched to a gene: 12. The CDR3 reads CASSLAVAGAKLSSYNEQFF. Written as DNA, the CDR3 is TGTGCCAGCAGCTTAGCAGTAGCGGGGGCCAAACTGAGCTCCTACAATGAGCAGTTCTTC.

The chain joins TRBV11-2 to TRBJ2-7, with 7 bases that match TRBD2. The CDR3 covers 15 residues. CDR1 is SGHAT, CDR2 FQNNGV, per germline. The junction had 10 bases not matched to a gene; V was cut back by 5 bases and J by 3 bases. The CDR3 sequence is CASSLGRGRIYEQYF. CDR3 nucleotides: TGTGCCAGCAGCCTGGGGAGGGGACGCATCTACGAGCAGTACTTC. Supplemented by reference TRBV11-2 and TRBJ2-7, the full variable domain reads EAGVAQSPRYKIIEKRQSVAFWCNPISGHATLYWYQQILGQGPKLLIQFQNNGVVDDSQLPKDRFSAERLKGVDSTLKIQPAKLEDSAVYLCASSLGRGRIYEQYFGPGTRLTVT.

This clonotype has a handful of counts. The chain uses TRBV7-2 and TRBJ2-1, with 9 bases aligning to TRBD1. The length of the CDR3 is 15 residues. The germline V gene has CDR1 SGHTA and CDR2 FQGNSA. The ends lost 5 bases at V and 11 bases at J; junction bases unmatched: 13. CDR3 nucleotide sequence: TGTGCCAGCAGCCCGACAGGGGGTGGGGAGGTGAAGCAGTTCTTC. It yields the protein CASSPTGGGEVKQFF.

This chain uses TRBV5-4 with TRBJ2-1; 7 positions match TRBD1. Germline CDR1 reads SGHNT; CDR2 reads YYREEE (reference sequence). This CDR3 region has 15 residues. The junction had 9 bases not matched to a gene; V was cut back by 7 bases and J by 2 bases. The chain's CDR3 is CASGQDFSPYNEQFF. Written as DNA, the CDR3 is TGTGCCAGCGGACAGGACTTCTCTCCCTACAATGAGCAGTTCTTC.

This chain uses TRBV7-2 with TRBJ2-5; the D gene is possibly TRBD2 (6 bases). The germline V gene has CDR1 SGHTA and CDR2 FQGNSA. The V end lost 5 bases, the J end lost 12 bases, and 16 bases lay between the germline ends. This CDR3 has 12 amino acids. The CDR3 spells CASSADRGSKYF. As DNA, the CDR3 is TGTGCCAGCAGCGCAGATCGGGGGAGCAAGTACTTC.

This clonotype was detected only a few times. V and J are TRBV27 and TRBJ2-7, with 8 bases identical to TRBD1. The CDR3 contains 14 residues. The trim removed 5 bases at V and 4 bases at J, leaving 7 bases unmatched. Germline V lookup: CDR1 MNHEY, CDR2 SMNVEV (reference sequence). In DNA, the CDR3 is TGTGCCAGCAGTCAAAGGACAGGGCCTTACGAGCAGTACTTC. Translation: CASSQRTGPYEQYF.